This is a list of T cell receptor beta chains from one sample in a study of shared clonotypes between healthy human individuals. This table comes from immunoSEQ multiplex PCR, and its TCRdb copy is limited to in-frame clones, with some not included. The table includes approximately 720,000 clones, 92% detected once. Sequencing used naive CD8+ T cells sorted from blood. The receptors were gathered from a young man in good health. Both conserved end residues are part of each CDR3. A D gene is named only where the DNA matches it firmly. Clone size is shown for a subset of rows, as once, few, many or a class of expanded clone.

>13|TRBJ2-1|TRBV6-6|-|-
CASSPQHNNEQFF
TGTGCCAGCAGCCCCCAGCATAACAATGAGCAGTTCTTC
>15|TRBJ1-5|TRBV7-2|-|-
CASSSSGNSNQPQHF
TGTGCCAGCAGCTCTTCGGGGAATAGCAATCAGCCCCAGCATTTT
>14|TRBJ2-7|TRBV7-9|-|TRBD2
CASSPGGPSYEQYF
TGTGCCAGCAGCCCGGGGGGACCCTCCTACGAGCAGTACTTC
>16|TRBJ2-2|TRBV28|-|-
CASRPPHRSWTGELFF
TGTGCCAGCAGACCGCCGCACAGGAGTTGGACCGGGGAGCTGTTTTTT
>16|TRBJ2-2|TRBV27|-|TRBD2
CASSLLGTSGSEELFF
TGTGCCAGCAGTTTATTGGGGACTAGCGGGAGCGAGGAGCTGTTTTTT
>17|TRBJ2-7|TRBV29-1|-|-
CSVEDLRGREESYEQYF
TGCAGCGTTGAAGATCTGCGGGGCCGAGAGGAGTCCTACGAGCAGTACTTC
>14|TRBJ1-2|TRBV25-1|once|TRBD1
CASSSRTGRDGYTF
TGTGCCAGCAGTTCACGGACAGGGAGGGATGGCTACACCTTC
>13|TRBJ2-7|TRBV11-2|-|-
CASSLGHLYEQYF
TGTGCCAGCAGCTTGGGACACCTCTACGAGCAGTACTTC
>17|TRBJ1-1|TRBV7-2|once|-
CASNWGGEDLTNTEAFF
TGTGCCAGCAATTGGGGGGGCGAGGATCTGACGAACACTGAAGCTTTCTTT
>15|TRBJ2-3|TRBV19|-|TRBD2
CASSRAGAFADTQYF
TGTGCCAGTAGTAGGGCGGGAGCCTTCGCAGATACGCAGTATTTT
>15|TRBJ2-6|TRBV6-6|-|-
CASSYGTTGANVLTF
TGTGCCAGCAGTTACGGTACTACTGGGGCCAACGTCCTGACTTTC
>11|TRBJ2-7|TRBV10-3|-|TRBD2
CAILTGGEQYF
TGTGCCATCCTCACGGGAGGGGAGCAGTACTTC
>14|TRBJ1-2|TRBV5-5|-|-
CASSLWGGADGYTF
TGTGCCAGCAGCTTATGGGGGGGAGCCGATGGCTACACCTTC
>14|TRBJ2-7|TRBV21-1|-|-
CASSGAGAVHEQYF
TGTGCCAGCAGTGGGGCGGGAGCGGTCCACGAGCAGTACTTC
>16|TRBJ1-2|TRBV27|-|-
CASSLLSLVGGYGYTF
TGTGCCAGCAGTTTACTAAGCCTCGTCGGGGGCTATGGCTACACCTTC